This T cell receptor (beta chain) is from a study of T cells in Graves' hyperthyroidism and ophthalmopathy. Study-wide background: Prior to any treatment, at the point of initial diagnosis, peripheral blood was collected.

This clonotype came up many times. RNA transcripts gave rise to amplified TCR beta CDR3 regions. HTBI primers were used for first-round RT-PCR of the TCR CDR3. TCRdb used MiXCR to reprocess the multiplex PCR reads, holding one entry per CDR3 protein. The table has 470,000 or so distinct CDR3 sequences, less than 25% seen once. This receptor was identified in a man between 18 and 35 years old with Graves' hyperthyroidism. Sequencing input: blood.

The CDR3 nucleotides read TGTGCCAGCAGACGCCGGGACAGGGGGCTTACACCCCTCCACTTT. It specifies CASRRRDRGLTPLHF. The chain is built from TRBV28 and TRBJ1-6, with 12 bases that match TRBD1. With 6 bases clipped from V and 11 bases from J, the junction kept 8 bases outside the gene matches. CDR1 is MDHEN, CDR2 SYDVKM, per germline. The CDR3 has 15 residues.